The T cell receptor beta chain described here comes from a study of T-cell memory formation after mild COVID-19. Study context: Among the donors, TCR clusters were largely specific to each donor. Findings and caveats of the study: Clones that shrank (day 15 to 85) were balanced CD4/CD8, whereas later expanders leaned CD4+. Unconfirmed was the SARS-CoV-2 specificity of second-wave clones that peaked on day 37.

Points on this clonotype: Its antigen is unidentified.

It was 5'RACE with constant-segment primers that produced the TCR alpha and TCR beta cDNA libraries, which carried sample barcodes and UMIs. In TCRdb, the 5' RACE reads were re-called with MiXCR into one record per CDR3 protein. Counted here are approximately 260,000 distinct CDR3 sequences, about a sixth occurring once; the ten biggest clones make up under 25%. Germline lookup yields CDR1 MDHEN and CDR2 SYDVKM. Trimming pared 6 bases from V and 2 bases from J, leaving 8 bases between. The length of the CDR3 is 13 residues. This clonotype originated in a man younger than 35 who had mild COVID-19 (a few samples of this study predate the infection). Cell type and time point are not known. The sample comprised PBMCs or a T cell subset sorted from them (not recorded which). The gene calls are TRBV28 and TRBJ2-1; D not resolved. CDR3 DNA sequence: TGTGCCAGCAGACCTCCTGCCTACAATGAGCAGTTCTTC. As protein: CASRPPAYNEQFF.